A single sample is the source of the 9 T cell receptor beta chains below, sequenced in a study of T cells in Graves' hyperthyroidism and ophthalmopathy. Amplified TCR beta CDR3 regions came from RNA transcripts. Initially, a first-round RT-PCR of the TCR CDR3 employed the HTBI primer set. TCRdb re-called the multiplex PCR reads through MiXCR, storing one row per CDR3 protein. The sample has 550,000 to 650,000 distinct CDR3 sequences; around 15% are singletons. The sample was blood. These receptors were taken from a woman in her 40s with Graves' hyperthyroidism.

The chain's CDR3 is CAISGQDYNEQFF. The CDR3 DNA is TGTGCCATCAGTGGACAGGATTACAATGAGCAGTTCTTC. V usage is TRBV10-3 and J usage is TRBJ2-1; TRBD1 might be the D (6 bases). The CDR3 runs 13 residues. CDR1 and CDR2 (germline): ENHRY, SYGVKD. V shed 4 bases and J shed 4 bases, with 8 bases lying between them.

This clonotype was detected ten times or more. V and J are TRBV3-1 and TRBJ1-2; D is uncertain. Deletions cut 3 bases from V and 5 bases from J, with 7 bases between. This CDR3 region has 12 residues. The germline CDR1 and CDR2 sequences are LGHDT and YNNKEL (reference sequence). This CDR3 is CASSQGIYGYTF. The CDR3 DNA follows: TGTGCCAGCAGCCAGGGGATTTATGGCTACACCTTC.

This clonotype was seen ten or more times. The CDR3 reads CASSYAGGLYEQYF. The DNA of the CDR3 is TGTGCCAGCAGCTACGCCGGGGGCCTCTACGAGCAGTACTTC. V usage is TRBV7-2 and J usage is TRBJ2-7, with D perhaps assigned TRBD1 or TRBD2 (6 bases each). V was shortened by 4 bases and J by 3 bases, with 13 bases between the two germline ends. The germline gives CDR1 SGHTA, CDR2 FQGNSA. The CDR3 totals 14 residues.

At least ten counts were recorded for this clonotype. V gene TRBV30 combines with J gene TRBJ1-4; D is ambiguous. The CDR3 totals 14 residues. Trimming took 5 bases from V and 1 from J, leaving 11 bases between them. Germline CDR1 is GTSNPN and CDR2 is SVGIG (reference sequence). The CDR3 is CAWGLKGTNEKLFF. In nucleotides, the CDR3 is TGTGCCTGGGGCCTGAAGGGAACTAATGAAAAACTGTTTTTT.

In the case of this clonotype: A read error may be the cause here, since a much bigger clone is one base away. The V gene is TRBV28, the J gene TRBJ1-1; TRBD1 matches 8 bases. With V trimmed by 5 bases and J by 4 bases, 9 bases remained unmatched. The CDR3 is 15 amino acids. Germline CDR1 and CDR2: MDHEN and SYDVKM. The DNA of the CDR3 is TGTGCCAGCAGTAAAGTAGACAGGGGAACCACTGAAGCTTTCTTT. Its translation is CASSKVDRGTTEAFF. The whole variable domain, filled in from reference TRBV28 and TRBJ1-1, reads DVKVTQSSRYLVKRTGEKVFLECVQDMDHENMFWYRQDPGLGLRLIYFSYDVKMKEKGDIPEGYSVSREKKERFSLILESASTNQTSMYLCASSKVDRGTTEAFFGQGTRLTVV.

This clonotype was counted between two and nine times. J is TRBJ2-7 and V is TRBV6-2 or TRBV6-3, with a tentative D call TRBD2 (5 bases). Germline V gene data show CDR1 as MNHEY and CDR2 as SVGEGT. V shed 2 bases and J shed 7 bases, with 15 bases lying between them. The CDR3 has 14 amino acids. In DNA form, the CDR3 reads TGTGCCAGCAGTTACAATCGGAGTCCGGGAGAGCAGTACTTC. It translates to CASSYNRSPGEQYF.

This clonotype was observed many times. The genes are TRBV7-8 and TRBJ2-7, with 8 bases matching TRBD1. The CDR3 runs 14 residues. The germline V gene has CDR1 SGHVS and CDR2 FQNEAQ. V gave up 5 bases and J gave up 3 bases; unmatched junction bases: 6. CDR3 in DNA: TGTGCCAGCAGCGGGACAGGAGAAGACTACGAGCAGTACTTC. Translating gives CASSGTGEDYEQYF.

In this sample, this clonotype turned up many times. This sequence joins TRBV11-3 and TRBJ2-2; D ambiguous. Germline CDR1 SGHNT, CDR2 YENEEA. Trimming shortened V by 5 bases and J by 1 base, and 14 bases separated the two germline ends. The CDR3 is made up of 16 amino acids. DNA of the CDR3: TGTGCCAGCAGCCCGACATACCCAAAGAACACCGGGGAGCTGTTTTTT. As protein: CASSPTYPKNTGELFF.

This rearrangement joins TRBV3-1 to TRBJ2-7, with D perhaps given as TRBD1 or TRBD2 (6 bases each). This CDR3 is built from 16 residues. Trimming stripped 1 base from V and 0 bases from J, with 13 bases between. From germline, CDR1 is LGHDT and CDR2 YNNKEL (reference sequence). CDR3 amino acids: CASSQGRGLSSYEQYF. As DNA, the CDR3 is TGTGCCAGCAGCCAAGGCCGGGGGCTCAGCTCCTACGAGCAGTACTTC.